The 28 T cell receptor beta chains presented below share a single source sample, sequenced in a study of beta chain features in type 1 diabetes (dated by TCRdb to about 2018). Receptor amplification or capture employed the immunoSEQ multiplex PCR assay. The entire isolated RNA was reverse transcribed using the High Capacity cDNA Reverse Transcription Kit, and thus expressed TCRB transcripts were sequenced. TCRdb mirrors the immuneACCESS table, restricted to in-frame sequences. Some clones are absent from its copies; in checked studies, under half trace to an unresolved V gene, and the reason for the others is unknown. The sample has under 300,000 clones on record, roughly 30% of them singletons. In total, the top ten clones hold 3.5% to 4% of the sample. The specimen was central memory CD4+ T cells from blood. The origin of the receptors is a man aged 25 to 40 in good health.

As regards this clone: The sample contains more than one DNA sequence encoding this CDR3. J is TRBJ2-3 and V is TRBV7-2; TRBD1 is a possible D gene (6 bases). CDR3 length equals 13 residues. CDR1 and CDR2 from the germline V gene are SGHTA and FQGNSA. V was clipped by 2 bases and J by 5 bases, with 8 bases between them. CDR3 in amino acids: CASSLQGRDTQYF. CDR3 DNA sequence: TGTGCCAGCAGCTTACAGGGGAGAGATACGCAGTATTTT.

This clone was detected a few times. V and J are TRBV29-1 and TRBJ2-5; D not resolved. This CDR3 is 13 amino acids long. Trimming took off 8 bases at V and 5 bases at J, with 18 bases between the two ends. The V gene's germline CDR1 is SQVTM and CDR2 ANQGSEA. In nucleotides, the CDR3 is TGCAGCTCTTCCCCCCACGAAGGGGAGACCCAGTACTTC. Residues: CSSSPHEGETQYF.

In this sample, this clone turned up a few times. V usage is TRBV30 and J usage is TRBJ2-5; 7 nucleotides match TRBD1. Germline trimming cut 2 bases from V and 5 bases from J; bases unmatched to any gene: 11. The CDR3 sequence is 15 residues long. Germline values: CDR1 GTSNPN, CDR2 SVGIG (reference sequence). DNA of the CDR3: TGTGCCTGGAGTCCGGGACAGAGAGGGGGCGAGACCCAGTACTTC. Translating gives CAWSPGQRGGETQYF.

The genes are TRBV2 and TRBJ2-7, with D uncertain. The CDR3 is 14 residues long. Per germline, CDR1 SNHLY and CDR2 FYNNEI. V lost 2 bases, J lost 5 bases, and 13 bases lay in between. The CDR3 coding sequence is TGTGCCAGCAGTGAACATGCACCAGTTAACGAGCAGTACTTC. Translation gives CASSEHAPVNEQYF. Based on the CDR3 plus reference TRBV2 and TRBJ2-7, the full variable domain is EPEVTQTPSHQVTQMGQEVILRCVPISNHLYFYWYRQILGQKVEFLVSFYNNEISEKSEIFDDQFSVERPDGSNFTLKIRSTKLEDSAMYFCASSEHAPVNEQYFGPGTRLTVT.

CDR3 sequence: CASSPLGGRGYNEQFF. The CDR3 coding sequence is TGTGCCAGCAGCCCTCTCGGGGGGAGGGGATACAATGAGCAGTTCTTC. The rearrangement joins TRBV7-6 to TRBJ2-1; TRBD2 matches 7 bases. The V and J ends lost 5 bases and 4 bases, in that order; junction bases with no gene match: 11. The CDR3 contains 16 residues. Germline CDR1 and CDR2: SGHVS and FNYEAQ.

The rearrangement links TRBV6-1 to TRBJ1-1; no definite D call. Deletions cut 9 bases from V and 4 bases from J, with 12 bases between. From germline, CDR1 is MNHNS and CDR2 SASEGT. The CDR3 extends over 12 amino acids. In DNA, the CDR3 is TGTGCCAGTAGGGCCCAGCCCACTGAAGCTTTCTTT. It yields the protein CASRAQPTEAFF.

The J gene is TRBJ2-3, the V gene TRBV7-2; perhaps D is TRBD1 or TRBD2 (6 bases each). Trimming cost V 1 base and J 5 bases, with 10 bases left between them. This CDR3 is 14 amino acids long. Germline V gives CDR1 SGHTA, CDR2 FQGNSA. CDR3 DNA sequence: TGTGCCAGCAGCTTAGGGGGGGCTTTAGATACGCAGTATTTT. Its protein product is CASSLGGALDTQYF.

This clone was counted between two and nine times. The V and J genes are TRBV6-5 and TRBJ2-3, with 7 bases lining up with TRBD1. The germline V gene encodes CDR1 MNHEY and CDR2 SVGAGI. Trimming cost V 5 bases and J 4 bases; bases outside gene matches: 6. This CDR3 comprises 14 residues. The CDR3 region has the DNA TGTGCCAGCAGTAAACAGGGGAGCGCAGATACGCAGTATTTT. This encodes CASSKQGSADTQYF.

The chain couples TRBV5-1 to TRBJ2-2; D gene ambiguous. The V and J ends lost 0 bases and 1 base respectively, with 4 bases between them. CDR3 length: 14 amino acids. CDR1 is SGHRS, CDR2 YFSETQ, per germline. DNA of the CDR3: TGCGCCAGCAGCTTGGAGGGGAACACCGGGGAGCTGTTTTTT. Its protein product is CASSLEGNTGELFF.

This clone was seen only a few times. The J gene is TRBJ1-4, the V gene TRBV5-1; D not resolved. There are 16 residues in the CDR3. V lost 4 bases to trimming and J lost 0 bases, with 13 bases between them. Germline CDR1 reads SGHRS; CDR2 reads YFSETQ. For the CDR3, the DNA is TGCGCCAGCAGCGTCGGGTTAAGGGCAACTAATGAAAAACTGTTTTTT. Translation gives CASSVGLRATNEKLFF.

The sample holds a few counts of this clone. The chain is built from TRBV18 and TRBJ1-5; no reliable D call. Germline lookup yields CDR1 KGHSH and CDR2 LQKENI. V was trimmed by 5 bases and J by 1 base, leaving 6 bases between them. CDR3 size: 13 residues. CDR3 nucleotide sequence: TGTGCCAGCTCAGTGGAGAGCAATCAGCCCCAGCATTTT. Amino acid sequence: CASSVESNQPQHF.

The V gene is TRBV5-4, the J gene TRBJ2-3; tentative D call: TRBD1 (6 bases). Between the trimmed V and J ends, which lost 4 bases and 3 bases, there was a span of 12 bases. Germline CDR1 reads SGHNT; CDR2 reads YYREEE (reference sequence). This CDR3 spans 14 amino acids. The CDR3 DNA is TGTGCCAGCAGCCGAACCCAGGGGACAGATACGCAGTATTTT. It codes for CASSRTQGTDTQYF. Variable domain in full (rest from reference TRBV5-4 and TRBJ2-3): ETGVTQSPTHLIKTRGQQVTLRCSSQSGHNTVSWYQQALGQGPQFIFQYYREEENGRGNFPPRFSGLQFPNYSSELNVNALELDDSALYLCASSRTQGTDTQYFGPGTRLTVL.

This chain connects TRBV10-3 to TRBJ2-1, with 9 bases that match TRBD2. The CDR3 loop spans 14 amino acids. Germline-derived CDR1 and CDR2 are ENHRY and SYGVKD. V dropped 9 bases and J dropped 5; count of bases not matched to a gene: 8. The CDR3 sequence is CAMTASGNHNEQFF. DNA for the CDR3: TGTGCCATGACGGCTAGCGGGAATCACAATGAGCAGTTCTTC.

V is TRBV30 and J is TRBJ1-3; no clear D gene. V lost 2 bases and J lost 2, with 10 bases in between. The germline CDR1 and CDR2 sequences are GTSNPN and SVGIG (reference sequence). CDR3 length equals 14 residues. CDR3 in amino acids: CAWSSHRAGNTIYF. In nucleotides, the CDR3 is TGTGCCTGGAGTTCACACCGGGCTGGAAACACCATATATTTT.

The chain has TRBV28 and TRBJ2-1, with D perhaps TRBD2 (6 bases). The CDR3 sequence is 13 residues long. V was clipped by 3 bases and J by 9 bases, with 12 bases between them. The germline V gene has CDR1 MDHEN and CDR2 SYDVKM. The CDR3 nucleotides read TGTGCCAGCAGTTTGGGCGGGGAGACTGAGCAGTTCTTC. It yields the protein CASSLGGETEQFF.

J is TRBJ2-7 and V is TRBV7-2, with D uncertain. The CDR3 is made up of 15 amino acids. CDR1 and CDR2 from the germline V gene are SGHTA and FQGNSA. The V end was cut by 7 bases, the J end by 5 bases, with 21 bases between. The CDR3 here is CASTHVGPRRHEQYF. CDR3 coding DNA: TGTGCCAGCACACATGTGGGCCCCCGGCGTCACGAGCAGTACTTC.

V is TRBV11-2 and J is TRBJ1-1; D perhaps matches TRBD1 (5 bases). This CDR3 is built from 13 residues. CDR1 and CDR2 (germline): SGHAT, FQNNGV. The V and J ends lost 8 bases and 5 bases respectively, with 15 bases between them. In DNA form, the CDR3 reads TGTGCCAGCGAAGGGGCGATTGGAACTGAAGCTTTCTTT. This sequence encodes CASEGAIGTEAFF.

The chain uses TRBV27 and TRBJ2-1; D is uncertain. Germline CDR1 and CDR2: MNHEY and SMNVEV (reference sequence). The germline V and J ends were trimmed by 3 bases and 9 bases, with 6 bases remaining between them. The CDR3 is made up of 11 amino acids. The CDR3 coding sequence is TGTGCCAGCAGTTTCCGGAGTGAGCAGTTCTTC. This encodes CASSFRSEQFF.

The chain carries TRBV18 and TRBJ2-3, with TRBD1 as a possible D gene (6 bases). V gave up 5 bases and J gave up 4 bases, with 7 bases separating them. Germline-derived CDR1 and CDR2 are KGHSH and LQKENI. The CDR3 covers 12 residues. CDR3 bases: TGTGCCAGCTCATACAGGGCAGATACGCAGTATTTT. Translating gives CASSYRADTQYF. Looking up the rest from reference TRBV18 and TRBJ2-3 gives the full variable domain: NAGVMQNPRHLVRRRGQEARLRCSPMKGHSHVYWYRQLPEEGLKFMVYLQKENIIDESGMPKERFSAEFPKEGPSILRIQQVVRGDSAAYFCASSYRADTQYFGPGTRLTVL.

This sequence joins TRBV6-4 and TRBJ1-1, with D possibly matching TRBD1 (5 bases). Germline V gene lookup returns CDR1 MRHNA and CDR2 SNTAGT. The V end was cut by 4 bases, the J end by 4 bases, with 10 bases between. The CDR3 length is 13 residues. The CDR3 here is CASSAQGGTEAFF. CDR3 DNA: TGTGCCAGCAGTGCTCAGGGAGGCACTGAAGCTTTCTTT.

As for this clone: A read error may account for a junction end that differs from germline. The chain couples TRBV29-1 to TRBJ1-2, with D possibly being TRBD1 (6 bases). Germline V gene sequence: CDR1 SQVTM, CDR2 ANQGSEA. The CDR3 totals 13 residues. In nucleotides, the CDR3 is TGCAACGTTGTAGGGGGGATTACCTATGGCTACACCTTC. It translates to CNVVGGITYGYTF. Filled out from reference TRBV29-1 and TRBJ1-2, the complete variable domain reads SAVISQKPSRDICQRGTSLTIQCQVDSQVTMMFWYRQQPGQSLTLIATANQGSEATYESGFVIDKFPISRPNLTFSTLTVSNMSPEDSSIYLCNVVGGITYGYTFGSGTRLTVV.

V gene TRBV11-2 combines with J gene TRBJ2-2, with D hard to call. V shed 3 bases and J shed 6 bases, with 11 bases lying between them. The CDR3 has 14 amino acids. Germline V gene sequence: CDR1 SGHAT, CDR2 FQNNGV. Here the CDR3 DNA reads TGTGCCAGCAGCTTGTCAGGCGCTGCCGGGGAGCTGTTTTTT. It translates to CASSLSGAAGELFF.

The rearrangement uses TRBV21-1 and TRBJ1-4; the D call in the table, TRBD1, was not verified against the DNA. TRBV21-1 is a documented pseudogene. The CDR3 totals 16 residues. The CDR3 is CASSKANRGLDEKLFF. The CDR3 bases are TGTGCCAGCAGCAAAGCGAACAGGGGGCTGGATGAAAAACTGTTTTTT.

The V call is TRBV9, the J call TRBJ2-3; 8 bases line up with TRBD2. The CDR3 covers 17 residues. The germline V gene has CDR1 SGDLS and CDR2 YYNGEE. The V and J ends lost 2 bases and 5 bases, in that order; junction bases with no gene match: 13. CDR3 coding DNA: TGTGCCAGCAGCGTGGCGACGGGGGGGCAGGTCGGAGATACGCAGTATTTT. This encodes CASSVATGGQVGDTQYF.

V gene TRBV9 combines with J gene TRBJ2-7, with D perhaps TRBD2 (5 bases). CDR1 is SGDLS, CDR2 YYNGEE, per germline. Trimming stripped 0 bases from V and 3 bases from J, with 13 bases between. CDR3 size: 15 residues. The CDR3 loop reads CASSVGQSTNYEQYF. DNA of the CDR3: TGTGCCAGCAGCGTAGGCCAGTCGACTAACTACGAGCAGTACTTC.

V usage is TRBV5-6 and J usage is TRBJ1-2; no clear D gene. The CDR3 totals 15 residues. Germline V gene data show CDR1 as SGHDT and CDR2 as YYEEEE. Trimming removed 0 bases at V and 7 bases at J, with 16 bases between. The CDR3 bases are TGTGCCAGCAGCTTGGATTTCCTCCCTTCGGGTGGCTACACCTTC. It specifies CASSLDFLPSGGYTF.

The genes are TRBV10-3 and TRBJ2-5; 7 nucleotides align to TRBD1. CDR1 is ENHRY, CDR2 SYGVKD, per germline. V was clipped by 4 bases and J by 2 bases; unmatched bases: 4. The length of the CDR3 is 14 residues. The CDR3 DNA is TGTGCCATCAGTGGATCGGGACAGCAAGAGACCCAGTACTTC. It encodes CAISGSGQQETQYF.

This clone was recorded a few times. The chain couples TRBV7-2 to TRBJ1-5, with D maybe TRBD1 (6 bases). With 5 bases removed from V and 2 bases from J, the gap between germline ends came to 16 bases. The CDR3 has 16 residues. Germline V gene sequence: CDR1 SGHTA, CDR2 FQGNSA. The CDR3 DNA reads TGTGCCAGCAGCACGTTAACAGGGAAGGGCAATCAGCCCCAGCATTTT. It encodes CASSTLTGKGNQPQHF.